The present T cell receptor (beta chain) was sequenced within a study of OX40 agonist ivuxolimab in advanced cancers. For the study at large: Patients enrolled in dose escalation were diagnosed with hepatocellular carcinoma, melanoma, renal cell or head and neck cancer. General study results and limits: The CD4+ and CD8+ T cells in the blood had expanded clonally by week 6 at 0.1 to 3.0 mg/kg. Low normalized clonal expansion also occurred in some nonresponding patients.

Trimming removed 3 bases at V and 0 bases at J, with 6 bases between. Per germline, CDR1 SNHLY and CDR2 FYNNEI. CDR3 size: 13 residues. A word on this clone: What it recognizes is unknown.

Using immunoSEQ multiplex PCR, the repertoire was profiled, and TCRdb retains in-frame clones only, with some absent. Found here are about 43,000 clones, more than 75% of them singletons; the top ten hold 15%. This clonotype was obtained from an adult with an advanced solid tumor such as melanoma, head and neck, liver or kidney cancer. The specimen comprised CD4+ or CD8+ T cells sorted from blood, sampled in a trial of the OX40 agonist ivuxolimab. The chain combines TRBV2 with TRBJ2-7; D is ambiguous. CDR3 residues: CASSDATSYEQYF. For the CDR3, the DNA is TGTGCCAGCAGTGATGCGACCTCCTACGAGCAGTACTTC.